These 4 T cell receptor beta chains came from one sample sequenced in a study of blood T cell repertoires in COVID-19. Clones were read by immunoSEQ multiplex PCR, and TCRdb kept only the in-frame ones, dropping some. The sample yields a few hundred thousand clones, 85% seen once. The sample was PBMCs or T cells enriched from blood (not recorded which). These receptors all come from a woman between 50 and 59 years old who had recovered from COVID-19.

This chain's CDR3 is CASIARTYYEQYF. Here the CDR3 DNA reads TGTGCCAGCATCGCCAGGACATACTACGAGCAGTACTTC. This sequence joins TRBV6-5 and TRBJ2-7; maybe TRBD1 (5 bases). The CDR3 spans 13 residues. The V and J ends lost 7 bases and 3 bases respectively, with 13 bases between them. The germline CDR1 and CDR2 sequences are MNHEY and SVGAGI.

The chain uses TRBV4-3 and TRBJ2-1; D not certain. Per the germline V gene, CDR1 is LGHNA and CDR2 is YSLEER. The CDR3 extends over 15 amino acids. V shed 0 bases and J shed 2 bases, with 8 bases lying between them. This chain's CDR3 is CASSQDRGPYNEQFF. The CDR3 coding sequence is TGCGCCAGCAGCCAAGACCGCGGTCCCTACAATGAGCAGTTCTTC.

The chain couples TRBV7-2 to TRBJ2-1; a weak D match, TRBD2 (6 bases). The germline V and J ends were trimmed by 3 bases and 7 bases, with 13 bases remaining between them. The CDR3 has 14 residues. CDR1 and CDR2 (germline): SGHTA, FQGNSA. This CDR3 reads CASSFGGGVNEQFF. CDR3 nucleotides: TGTGCCAGCAGCTTTGGGGGAGGAGTTAATGAGCAGTTCTTC.

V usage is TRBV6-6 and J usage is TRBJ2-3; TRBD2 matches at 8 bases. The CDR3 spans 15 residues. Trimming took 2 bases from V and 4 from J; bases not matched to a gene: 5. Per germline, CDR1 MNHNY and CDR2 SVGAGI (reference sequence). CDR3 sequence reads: CASSYSGSGADTQYF. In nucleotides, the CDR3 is TGTGCCAGCAGTTACAGCGGGAGTGGTGCAGATACGCAGTATTTT.